These 19 T cell receptor beta chains were sequenced from one sample in a study of blood T cell repertoires in COVID-19. Sequencing used immunoSEQ multiplex PCR; TCRdb keeps in-frame clones, though not all of them. The repertoire has over 300,000 clones, roughly 90% of them found once; the top ten carry about 9.9%. Sequencing was done on a sample of PBMCs or T cells enriched from blood (not recorded which). The receptor source for this set is a woman between 35 and 50 years old who had recovered from COVID-19.

The chain employs TRBV11-2 and TRBJ2-7, with D tentatively TRBD2 (6 bases). The germline gives CDR1 SGHAT, CDR2 FQNNGV. The CDR3 is 13 amino acids. Trimming removed 4 bases from V and 3 bases from J, with 10 bases in between. The CDR3 sequence is CASSSRGSYEQYF. The DNA of the CDR3 is TGTGCCAGCAGCTCACGGGGGAGCTACGAGCAGTACTTC. The full variable domain, completed using reference TRBV11-2 and TRBJ2-7, is EAGVAQSPRYKIIEKRQSVAFWCNPISGHATLYWYQQILGQGPKLLIQFQNNGVVDDSQLPKDRFSAERLKGVDSTLKIQPAKLEDSAVYLCASSSRGSYEQYFGPGTRLTVT.

The V gene is TRBV11-2, the J gene TRBJ2-2; 10 bases are a match to TRBD2. CDR3 size: 17 residues. From germline, CDR1 is SGHAT and CDR2 FQNNGV. V trimming: 5 bases; J trimming: 5 bases; junction bases outside the gene matches: 11. For the CDR3, the DNA is TGTGCCAGCAGCCTAAATCCCCTAGCGGGAGATACCGGGGAGCTGTTTTTT. Residues: CASSLNPLAGDTGELFF. Full variable domain (rest looked up from reference TRBV11-2 and TRBJ2-2): EAGVAQSPRYKIIEKRQSVAFWCNPISGHATLYWYQQILGQGPKLLIQFQNNGVVDDSQLPKDRFSAERLKGVDSTLKIQPAKLEDSAVYLCASSLNPLAGDTGELFFGEGSRLTVL.

The chain uses TRBV19 and TRBJ2-1; the match to TRBD2 covers 11 bases. Per the germline V gene, CDR1 is LNHDA and CDR2 is SQIVND (reference sequence). The J segment lost 6 bases and the V segment lost 7 bases, leaving 11 bases of the junction unmatched. CDR3 length: 16 amino acids. CDR3 region: CASIPTGTSGTNEQFF. CDR3 bases: TGTGCCAGTATTCCGACCGGGACTAGCGGTACCAATGAGCAGTTCTTC.

As DNA, the CDR3 is TGTGCCAGCAGCGTAGTGGCTGGGACTAGCGCAGATACGCAGTATTTT. Amino acids: CASSVVAGTSADTQYF. J is TRBJ2-3 and V is TRBV9; 10 nucleotides match TRBD2. V shed 0 bases, J shed 4 bases, and the junction held 5 bases outside the gene matches. The germline V gene has CDR1 SGDLS and CDR2 YYNGEE. This CDR3 has 16 residues.

This chain uses TRBV29-1 with TRBJ2-7, with 10 bases that match TRBD1. The CDR3 totals 12 residues. Germline trimming cut 6 bases from V and 6 bases from J; bases unmatched to any gene: 5. CDR1 and CDR2 (germline): SQVTM, ANQGSEA. The CDR3 here is CSVAGTGAEQYF. The CDR3 region has the DNA TGCAGCGTCGCCGGGACAGGGGCCGAGCAGTACTTC.

The chain is built from TRBV2 and TRBJ2-3, with D perhaps TRBD2 (6 bases). Trimming removed 5 bases from V and 6 bases from J, with 15 bases in between. This CDR3 region has 14 residues. The germline V gene encodes CDR1 SNHLY and CDR2 FYNNEI. Here the CDR3 reads CASSRGSRGDTQYF. The CDR3 DNA sequence: TGTGCCAGCAGTCGAGGGTCACGGGGGGATACGCAGTATTTT.

This clone was seen a single time. CDR3 residues: CASSPLQATTNEKLFF. CDR3 DNA sequence: TGTGCCAGTAGTCCTCTCCAGGCTACAACTAATGAAAAACTGTTTTTT. V gene TRBV19 combines with J gene TRBJ1-4, with D unresolved. Germline V CDR1 and CDR2: LNHDA, SQIVND (reference sequence). The CDR3 is 16 residues long. With 5 bases removed from V and 0 bases from J, the gap between germline ends came to 13 bases.

The rearrangement joins TRBV10-1 to TRBJ2-1; a weak D match, TRBD1 (6 bases). V shed 4 bases and J shed 6 bases, with 16 bases lying between them. The CDR3 spans 15 residues. The germline V gene encodes CDR1 WNHNN and CDR2 SYGVQD (reference sequence). The CDR3: CASSVGTRVSNEQFF. The CDR3 bases are TGCGCCAGCAGTGTTGGGACAAGAGTTTCCAATGAGCAGTTCTTC.

V and J are TRBV2 and TRBJ2-2; TRBD2 matches at 8 bases. V shed 7 bases and J 8 bases; nucleotides not matched to a gene: 3. In germline, CDR1 is SNHLY, CDR2 FYNNEI. This CDR3 region has 12 residues. CDR3 DNA sequence: TGTGCCAGCACAGCGGGGGCTGGGGAGCTGTTTTTT. This translates into CASTAGAGELFF.

The rearrangement links TRBV19 to TRBJ1-2, with a possible D match to TRBD1 (5 bases). Trimming left V 6 bases short and J 7 bases short, with 15 bases between. Germline CDR1 LNHDA, CDR2 SQIVND (reference sequence). CDR3 length: 13 residues. CDR3 coding DNA: TGTGCCAGTAGCCCCCCATGGGGCGCTGGCTACACCTTC. Translating gives CASSPPWGAGYTF.

The chain links TRBV7-9 to TRBJ1-5; 9 positions match TRBD1. This CDR3 region has 15 residues. Per the germline V gene, CDR1 is SEHNR and CDR2 is FQNEAQ (reference sequence). J gave up 5 bases and V 5 bases, and 7 bases lay outside the gene matches. The CDR3 DNA is TGTGCCAGCAGCCAGGACAGGGGAGGAGATCAGCCCCAGCATTTT. Amino acids: CASSQDRGGDQPQHF.

This sequence joins TRBV6-2 or TRBV6-3 and TRBJ2-5, with D possibly being TRBD1 (6 bases). This CDR3 is built from 15 residues. Per germline, CDR1 MNHEY and CDR2 SVGEGT. With 2 bases removed from V and 5 bases from J, the gap between germline ends came to 15 bases. The CDR3 coding sequence is TGTGCCAGCAGTTACGACGGCAAAAGGGGGGAGACCCAGTACTTC. It encodes CASSYDGKRGETQYF.

The chain has TRBV19 and TRBJ1-1, with D possibly being TRBD1 (6 bases). There are 14 residues in the CDR3. V was shortened by 9 bases and J by 3 bases, with 17 bases between the two germline ends. CDR1 is LNHDA and CDR2 is SQIVND in the germline V gene (reference sequence). Written as DNA, the CDR3 is TGTGCCAGCTATAAACCCCAGGGGCACACTGAAGCTTTCTTT. Its translation: CASYKPQGHTEAFF.

The chain joins TRBV4-2 to TRBJ2-2; 11 positions match TRBD2. V lost 1 base, J lost 6 bases, and 4 bases stayed unmatched. CDR1 is LGHNA and CDR2 is YNFKEQ in the germline V gene. CDR3 size: 16 residues. The CDR3 DNA follows: TGTGCCAGCAGCCAAGCACTAGCGGGAGAGTCCGGGGAGCTGTTTTTT. Translated, it gives CASSQALAGESGELFF.

The chain joins TRBV28 to TRBJ1-5; 8 nucleotides line up with TRBD1. V shed 11 bases, J shed 10 bases, and the junction held 13 bases outside the gene matches. Germline CDR1 is MDHEN and CDR2 is SYDVKM. The CDR3 is 13 amino acids. The CDR3 nucleotides are TGTGCCGCCGGGACAGGACGGTGGGATCCCCAGCATTTT. This translates into CAAGTGRWDPQHF.

This chain uses TRBV7-9 with TRBJ2-7; TRBD2 matches 8 bases. This CDR3 region has 16 residues. After removal of 2 bases from V and 3 bases from J, the junction contained 9 bases not matched to a gene. Looked up from germline, CDR1 is SEHNR and CDR2 is FQNEAQ (reference sequence). In DNA form, the CDR3 reads TGTGCCAGCAGCTTACAGCTCGGGACTAGTCTCTACGAGCAGTACTTC. Protein: CASSLQLGTSLYEQYF.

The rearrangement uses TRBV5-1 and TRBJ1-2; no reliable D call. CDR1 SGHRS and CDR2 YFSETQ come from the germline V gene. The V end was cut by 0 bases, the J end by 8 bases, with 14 bases between. The length of the CDR3 is 14 residues. The CDR3 sequence: CASSLETLLRGYTF. The CDR3 bases are TGCGCCAGCAGCTTGGAGACTCTCCTGCGGGGCTACACCTTC.

This chain joins TRBV5-1 and TRBJ1-6; TRBD1 aligns across 11 bases. Germline lookup yields CDR1 SGHRS and CDR2 YFSETQ. V dropped 4 bases and J dropped 9; count of bases not matched to a gene: 3. CDR3 length: 14 amino acids. Written as DNA, the CDR3 is TGCGCCAGCAGCCGGGACAGGGGGTCTTCACCCCTCCACTTT. Translated: CASSRDRGSSPLHF.

The gene calls are TRBV6-4 and TRBJ2-5, with 9 nucleotides matching TRBD1. CDR3 length: 16 amino acids. V lost 3 bases to trimming and J lost 5 bases; unmatched junction nucleotides: 10. Looked up from germline, CDR1 is MRHNA and CDR2 is SNTAGT. CDR3 in amino acids: CASSEGPGQGPETQYF. In DNA form, the CDR3 reads TGTGCCAGCAGTGAAGGACCGGGACAGGGACCCGAGACCCAGTACTTC.